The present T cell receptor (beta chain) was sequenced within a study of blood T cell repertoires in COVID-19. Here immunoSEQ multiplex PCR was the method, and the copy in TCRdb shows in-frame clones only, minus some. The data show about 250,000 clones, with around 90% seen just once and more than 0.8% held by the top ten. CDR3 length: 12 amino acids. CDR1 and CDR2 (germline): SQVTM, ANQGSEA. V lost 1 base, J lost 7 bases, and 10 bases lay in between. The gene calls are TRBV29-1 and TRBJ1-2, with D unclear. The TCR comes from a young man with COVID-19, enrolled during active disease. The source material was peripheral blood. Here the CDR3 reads CSVEGDNLGYTF. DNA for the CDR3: TGCAGCGTTGAAGGTGACAATCTTGGCTACACCTTC.